The next 13 T cell receptor beta chains were all read from a single sample in a study of shared clonotypes between healthy human individuals. The naive CD8 population came from CD45RO-negative cells selected for CCR7, without terminally differentiated effector memory CD45RA+ cells. Clones were read by immunoSEQ multiplex PCR, and TCRdb kept only the in-frame ones, dropping some. The profile shows around 560,000 clones, approximately 96% of them singletons. The material sequenced was naive CD8+ T cells sorted from blood. The receptors were gathered from a woman aged 25 to 39 in good health.

The chain is built from TRBV5-6 and TRBJ2-1; no clear D. Trimming left V 3 bases short and J 4 bases short, with 20 bases between. The germline V gene has CDR1 SGHDT and CDR2 YYEEEE. The CDR3 length is 17 residues. CDR3 protein: CASSWTAFNMLYNEQFF. The CDR3 bases are TGTGCCAGCAGCTGGACCGCCTTTAATATGCTATACAATGAGCAGTTCTTC.

The chain combines TRBV7-7 with TRBJ2-2, with 7 bases matching TRBD1. Losses at the gene ends were 0 bases for V and 6 bases for J; bases not matched to a gene: 1. Germline CDR1 reads SSHAT; CDR2 reads FNYEAQ (reference sequence). The CDR3 spans 14 residues. The CDR3 here is CASSLAQGAGELFF. Written as DNA, the CDR3 is TGTGCCAGCAGCTTAGCTCAGGGGGCCGGGGAGCTGTTTTTT.

CDR3 sequence: CASEKWGSGNTDTQYF. The CDR3 nucleotides read TGTGCCAGCGAGAAGTGGGGTAGTGGGAACACAGATACGCAGTATTTT. The chain is built from TRBV7-9 and TRBJ2-3; D is unclear. This CDR3 is 16 amino acids long. Looked up from germline, CDR1 is SEHNR and CDR2 is FQNEAQ (reference sequence). The V end was cut by 8 bases, the J end by 2 bases, with 20 bases between.

The chain uses TRBV7-7 and TRBJ2-5; 11 nucleotides match TRBD2. CDR1 and CDR2 (germline): SSHAT, FNYEAQ (reference sequence). Trimming cost V 5 bases and J 4 bases; bases outside gene matches: 15. The CDR3 totals 18 residues. CDR3 sequence reads: CASSIGVAGGPMRETQYF. The CDR3 bases are TGTGCCAGCAGCATCGGGGTAGCGGGAGGGCCAATGCGAGAGACCCAGTACTTC.

The chain couples TRBV27 to TRBJ2-3; D may be TRBD2 (5 bases). Trimming removed 4 bases at V and 4 bases at J, with 18 bases between. CDR3 length: 16 amino acids. Per germline, CDR1 MNHEY and CDR2 SMNVEV (reference sequence). The CDR3 here is CASSSDYIPRADTQYF. As DNA, the CDR3 is TGTGCCAGCAGTTCCGACTATATTCCTCGCGCAGATACGCAGTATTTT.

The chain couples TRBV2 to TRBJ2-7; the match to TRBD2 covers 10 bases. CDR1 is SNHLY and CDR2 is FYNNEI in the germline V gene. V shed 6 bases and J 2 bases; nucleotides not matched to a gene: 7. This CDR3 has 15 residues. The CDR3 reads CASSVGLAATYEQYF. In DNA, the CDR3 is TGTGCCAGCAGCGTCGGACTAGCGGCAACCTACGAGCAGTACTTC.

The gene calls are TRBV5-6 and TRBJ1-2, with D possibly TRBD1 on 5 matching bases. The CDR3 runs to 16 residues. The germline V and J ends were trimmed by 2 bases and 4 bases, with 18 bases remaining between them. CDR1 SGHDT and CDR2 YYEEEE come from the germline V gene. In DNA form, the CDR3 reads TGTGCCAGCAGCTTCGAGATGGTTGGGGCTGCCTATGGCTACACCTTC. This encodes CASSFEMVGAAYGYTF.

This chain links TRBV30 with TRBJ2-2; 7 positions match TRBD2. V lost 1 base and J lost 0; bases outside the gene matches: 11. This CDR3 has 18 residues. The germline gives CDR1 GTSNPN, CDR2 SVGIG (reference sequence). As DNA, the CDR3 is TGTGCCTGGAGTGCCCCACCACTAGCGCCTGCGAACACCGGGGAGCTGTTTTTT. Translated: CAWSAPPLAPANTGELFF.

The chain carries TRBV7-9 and TRBJ2-7; D perhaps matches TRBD2 (6 bases). Germline CDR1 reads SEHNR; CDR2 reads FQNEAQ (reference sequence). V gave up 5 bases and J gave up 2 bases, with 16 bases separating them. The CDR3 is 15 amino acids. Here the CDR3 DNA reads TGTGCCAGCAGCGGGGCCGGGACTCCGACCTACGAGCAGTACTTC. Its translation: CASSGAGTPTYEQYF. The whole variable domain, filled in from reference TRBV7-9 and TRBJ2-7, reads DTGVSQNPRHKITKRGQNVTFRCDPISEHNRLYWYRQTLGQGPEFLTYFQNEAQLEKSRLLSDRFSAERPKGSFSTLEIQRTEQGDSAMYLCASSGAGTPTYEQYFGPGTRLTVT.

The genes are TRBV5-6 and TRBJ1-1; D not resolved. Germline CDR1 and CDR2: SGHDT and YYEEEE. Trimming took off 1 base at V and 0 bases at J, with 7 bases between the two ends. CDR3 length: 14 residues. This CDR3 is CASSLYGMNTEAFF. The CDR3 DNA follows: TGTGCCAGCAGCTTGTACGGGATGAACACTGAAGCTTTCTTT.

This rearrangement joins TRBV9 to TRBJ1-2; possible D gene TRBD1, 5 bases. Trimming pared 4 bases from V and 2 bases from J, leaving 15 bases between. CDR3 length: 15 residues. CDR1 SGDLS and CDR2 YYNGEE come from the germline V gene. CDR3 bases: TGTGCCAGCAGCCTCCGGGTGGGGGGAAACTATGGCTACACCTTC. Translated: CASSLRVGGNYGYTF.

CDR3 region: CASMTRAGGVEEQFF. CDR3 DNA: TGTGCCAGCATGACCAGAGCGGGAGGCGTGGAGGAGCAGTTCTTC. This rearrangement joins TRBV27 to TRBJ2-1, with 9 bases fitting TRBD2. The CDR3 is made up of 15 amino acids. V shed 7 bases, J shed 10 bases, and the junction held 14 bases outside the gene matches. Germline CDR1 is MNHEY and CDR2 is SMNVEV (reference sequence).

This chain uses TRBV5-6 with TRBJ2-2; D assignment may be TRBD1 or TRBD2 (5 bases each). The germline V gene has CDR1 SGHDT and CDR2 YYEEEE. V was shortened by 6 bases and J by 3 bases, with 27 bases between the two germline ends. The CDR3 has 19 residues. The CDR3 coding sequence is TGTGCCAGCACTCCTAAATCCGGGGCCCCACTCCTGGACACCGGGGAGCTGTTTTTT. Its translation is CASTPKSGAPLLDTGELFF. The whole variable domain, filled in from reference TRBV5-6 and TRBJ2-2, reads DAGVTQSPTHLIKTRGQQVTLRCSPKSGHDTVSWYQQALGQGPQFIFQYYEEEERQRGNFPDRFSGHQFPNYSSELNVNALLLGDSALYLCASTPKSGAPLLDTGELFFGEGSRLTVL.